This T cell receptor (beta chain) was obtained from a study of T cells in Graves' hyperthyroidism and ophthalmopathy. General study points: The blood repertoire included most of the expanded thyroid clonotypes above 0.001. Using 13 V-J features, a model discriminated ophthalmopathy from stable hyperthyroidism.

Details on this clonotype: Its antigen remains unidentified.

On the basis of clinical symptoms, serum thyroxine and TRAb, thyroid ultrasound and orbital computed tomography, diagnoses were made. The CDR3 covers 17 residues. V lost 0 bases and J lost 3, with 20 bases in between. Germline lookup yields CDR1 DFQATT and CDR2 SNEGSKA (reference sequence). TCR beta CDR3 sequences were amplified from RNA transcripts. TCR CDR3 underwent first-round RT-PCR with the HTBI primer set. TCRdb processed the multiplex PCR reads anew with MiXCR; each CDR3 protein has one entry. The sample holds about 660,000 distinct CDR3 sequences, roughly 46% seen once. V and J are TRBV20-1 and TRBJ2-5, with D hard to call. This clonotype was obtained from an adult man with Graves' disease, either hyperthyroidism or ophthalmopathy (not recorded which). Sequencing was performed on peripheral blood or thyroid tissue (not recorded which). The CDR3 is CSARDSSPVPVKETQYF. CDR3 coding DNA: TGCAGTGCTAGAGATTCTTCGCCAGTGCCAGTAAAAGAGACCCAGTACTTC.